The sequence of this TCR beta chain was determined in a study of blood T cells in healthy people across ages (dated by TCRdb to between 2014 and 2017). The study in broad terms: Template switching captured roughly one uniquely barcoded TCR beta cDNA molecule per two T cells in model experiments. The donors were split into four age groups: young (average approximately 16 years), middle-aged (roughly 39), aged (about 62) and long-lived (over 75). Age-related changes in TCR beta repertoire diversity were measured in the study by deep sequencing normalized with unique cDNA molecular identifiers. The study analyzed two additional independent replicas of 1 million unique cDNA reads from the same blood draw for two donors, one aged 18 to 29 and one aged 80 or older. To avoid experimental bias, donors of different ages were spread randomly across the sequencing lanes.

The library was produced with 5' RACE. Sequencing was carried out with an Illumina HiSeq 2500. A second roughly 6 to 11 cycle PCR used a sample-barcoded 5' primer and a J-beta primer mix. Each TCR beta cDNA molecule received a unique molecular identifier from a template-switch 5' adaptor carrying 12 random nucleotides. Each sample yielded at least 2.5 million CDR3-containing paired-end reads. First-strand cDNA was synthesized from all RNA with the Mint cDNA synthesis kit, primed by a TRBC-specific oligonucleotide. After uracil-DNA glycosylase treatment, a first 18-cycle PCR used universal primers M1SS and BC2_uni_R on all cDNA. Per the authors' processing: Each sample was normalized by randomly selecting 1 million high-quality reads, each carrying a distinct molecular identifier. Reads with shared molecular identifiers were discarded instead of being binned into consensus sequences. CDR3 identification, clonotype clustering and error correction used MiTCR with a Q25 quality threshold and the strictest error-elimination algorithm. A nonparametric unseen species model with Euler transformation was used to estimate lower-bound total TCR beta diversity. Using fastp trimming at Q25 and MiXCR clonotype assembly, TCRdb reanalyzed the public sequencing data and kept in-frame beta chains. Records with the same CDR3 protein are collapsed into one entry carrying the most frequent genes and DNA. The authors' filters were not applied to this entry. The sample table shows 600,000 or so distinct CDR3 sequences, and roughly 31% are seen once. The top ten clones comprise 15% to 19% of the sample.

The donors were a few dozen Caucasian individuals from Russia, aged roughly 6 to 100 years, who were systemically healthy. Roughly 9 milliliters of peripheral blood were drawn from each donor into EDTA-treated Vacutainer tubes. Ficoll-Paque density-gradient centrifugation was used to isolate PBMCs, with at least 6 million obtained per sample. Total RNA was extracted from PBMCs with Trizol reagent, with at least 5 micrograms obtained per sample. The percentages of naive CD45RAhigh/CD27high T cells were determined by flow cytometry on a PBMC aliquot from every donor. Sequences KGHDR (CDR1) and SFDVKD (CDR2) are obtained from the germline V gene. Ends trimmed: V by 7 bases, J by 4 bases; bases unmatched to a gene: 10. The CDR3 measures 15 amino acids from cysteine to phenylalanine. Only CDR3 DNA remains: 45 bases, in frame from the first base. Broad study findings and their caveats: Because profiling used bulk unsorted PBMCs, naive and antigen-experienced compartments could not be compared conclusively. Total diversity estimates from one million sequenced T cells were considered lower bounds and underestimates. Observed TCR beta diversity per million T cells fell roughly linearly with age, and a significant reduction was already apparent by age about 38. Compared with the aged group, the long-lived group had more naive CD4+ T cells, fewer expanded clones and increased TCR diversity, a pattern suggesting age selection. Observed TCR beta diversity correlated strongly with the percentage of naive T cells measured by flow cytometry. Because the CMV infection status of the donors was unknown, age-related changes in expanded clonotypes may potentially have been confounded.

This clonotype was seen ten or more times. What antigen it recognizes has not been identified. No base-level quality is on record; no much larger clone is a single base apart. Here the chain combines TRBV24-1 and TRBJ2-5; 8 bases in the junction line up with TRBD2. This clonotype was obtained from a woman older than 75 in good health. The sample consisted of blood. The CDR3 corresponds to CATSEGTRFRETQYF. The DNA is TGTGCCACCAGCGAGGGGACTAGATTTCGAGAGACCCAGTACTTC.